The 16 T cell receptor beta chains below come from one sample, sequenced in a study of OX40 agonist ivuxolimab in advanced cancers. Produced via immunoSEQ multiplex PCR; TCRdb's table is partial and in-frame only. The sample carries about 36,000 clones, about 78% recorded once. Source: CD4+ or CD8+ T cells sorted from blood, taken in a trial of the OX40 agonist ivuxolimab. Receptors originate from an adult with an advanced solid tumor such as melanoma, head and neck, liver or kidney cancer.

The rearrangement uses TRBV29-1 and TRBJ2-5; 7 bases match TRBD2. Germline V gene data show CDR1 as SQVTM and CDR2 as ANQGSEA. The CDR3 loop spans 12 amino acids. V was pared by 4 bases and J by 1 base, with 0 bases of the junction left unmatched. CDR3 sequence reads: CSVASGQETQYF. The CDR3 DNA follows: TGCAGCGTTGCTAGCGGCCAAGAGACCCAGTACTTC.

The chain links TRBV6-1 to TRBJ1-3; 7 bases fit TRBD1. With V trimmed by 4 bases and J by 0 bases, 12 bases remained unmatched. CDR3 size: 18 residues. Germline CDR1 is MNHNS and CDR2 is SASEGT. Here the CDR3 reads CASSAPTLRGSSGNTIYF. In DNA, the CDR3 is TGTGCCAGCAGTGCCCCGACCCTCAGGGGGAGCTCTGGAAACACCATATATTTT.

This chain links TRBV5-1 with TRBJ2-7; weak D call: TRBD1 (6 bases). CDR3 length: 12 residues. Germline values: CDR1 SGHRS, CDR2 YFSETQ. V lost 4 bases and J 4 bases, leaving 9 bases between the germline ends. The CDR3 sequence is CASSAGQYEQYF. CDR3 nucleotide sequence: TGCGCCAGCAGCGCTGGACAGTACGAGCAGTACTTC.

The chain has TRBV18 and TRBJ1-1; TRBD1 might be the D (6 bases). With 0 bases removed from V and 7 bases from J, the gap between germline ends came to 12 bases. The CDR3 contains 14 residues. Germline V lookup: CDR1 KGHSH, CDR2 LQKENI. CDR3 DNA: TGTGCCAGCTCACCACCGCCCCAAGGGGGTGAAGCTTTCTTT. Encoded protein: CASSPPPQGGEAFF.

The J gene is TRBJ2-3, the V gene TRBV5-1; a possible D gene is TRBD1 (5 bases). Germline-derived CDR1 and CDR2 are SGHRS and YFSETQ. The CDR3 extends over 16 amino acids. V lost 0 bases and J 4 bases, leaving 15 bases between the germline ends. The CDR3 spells CASSLGLTGRADTQYF. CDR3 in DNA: TGCGCCAGCAGCTTGGGCCTTACAGGAAGGGCAGATACGCAGTATTTT.

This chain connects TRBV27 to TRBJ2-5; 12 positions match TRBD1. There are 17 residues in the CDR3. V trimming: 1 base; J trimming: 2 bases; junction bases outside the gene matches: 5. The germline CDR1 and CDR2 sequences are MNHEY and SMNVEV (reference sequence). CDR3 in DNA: TGTGCCAGCAGTTTATGGGGGACAGGGGGCTCTCAAGAGACCCAGTACTTC. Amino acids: CASSLWGTGGSQETQYF.

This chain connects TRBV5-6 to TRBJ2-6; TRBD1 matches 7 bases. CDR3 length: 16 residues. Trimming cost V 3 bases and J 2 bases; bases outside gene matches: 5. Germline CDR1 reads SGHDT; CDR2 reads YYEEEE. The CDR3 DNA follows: TGTGCCAGCAGCTCCACAGGGGAAACTGGGGCCAACGTCCTGACTTTC. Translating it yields CASSSTGETGANVLTF.

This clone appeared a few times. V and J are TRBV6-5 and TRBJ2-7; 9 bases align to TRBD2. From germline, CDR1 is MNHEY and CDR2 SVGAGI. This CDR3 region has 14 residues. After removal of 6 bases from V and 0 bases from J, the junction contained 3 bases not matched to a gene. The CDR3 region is CASRTSGHSYEQYF. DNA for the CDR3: TGTGCCAGCAGGACTAGCGGCCACTCCTACGAGCAGTACTTC.

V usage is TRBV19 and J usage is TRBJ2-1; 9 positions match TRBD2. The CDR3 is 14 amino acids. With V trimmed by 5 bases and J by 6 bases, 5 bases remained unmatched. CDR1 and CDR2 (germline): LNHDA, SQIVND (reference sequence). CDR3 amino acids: CASSPGGRVNEQFF. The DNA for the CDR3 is TGTGCCAGTAGTCCGGGCGGGAGGGTCAATGAGCAGTTCTTC.

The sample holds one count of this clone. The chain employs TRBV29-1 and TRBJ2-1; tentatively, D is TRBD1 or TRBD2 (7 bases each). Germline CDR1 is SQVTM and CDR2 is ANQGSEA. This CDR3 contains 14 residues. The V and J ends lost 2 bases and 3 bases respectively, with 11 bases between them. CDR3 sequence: CSVEPGGGYNEQFF. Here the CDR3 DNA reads TGCAGCGTTGAACCAGGGGGGGGCTACAATGAGCAGTTCTTC.

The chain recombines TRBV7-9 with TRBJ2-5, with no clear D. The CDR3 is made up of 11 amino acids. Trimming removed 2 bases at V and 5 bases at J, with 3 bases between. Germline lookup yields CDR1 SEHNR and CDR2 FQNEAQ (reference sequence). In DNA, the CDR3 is TGTGCCAGCAGCTTACAGGAGACCCAGTACTTC. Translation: CASSLQETQYF. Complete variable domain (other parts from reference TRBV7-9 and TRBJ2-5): DTGVSQNPRHKITKRGQNVTFRCDPISEHNRLYWYRQTLGQGPEFLTYFQNEAQLEKSRLLSDRFSAERPKGSFSTLEIQRTEQGDSAMYLCASSLQETQYFGPGTRLLVL.

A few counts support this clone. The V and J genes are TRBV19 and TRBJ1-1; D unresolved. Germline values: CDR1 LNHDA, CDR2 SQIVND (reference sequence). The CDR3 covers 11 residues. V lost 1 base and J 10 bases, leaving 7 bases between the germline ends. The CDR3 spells CASSIAGVAFF. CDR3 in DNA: TGTGCCAGTAGTATAGCTGGCGTAGCTTTCTTT.

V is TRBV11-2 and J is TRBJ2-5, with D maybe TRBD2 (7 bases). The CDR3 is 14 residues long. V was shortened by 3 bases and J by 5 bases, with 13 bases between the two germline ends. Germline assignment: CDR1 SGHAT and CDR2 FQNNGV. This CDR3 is CASSFRGGGETQYF. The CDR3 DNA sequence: TGTGCCAGCAGCTTTAGAGGGGGAGGGGAGACCCAGTACTTC.

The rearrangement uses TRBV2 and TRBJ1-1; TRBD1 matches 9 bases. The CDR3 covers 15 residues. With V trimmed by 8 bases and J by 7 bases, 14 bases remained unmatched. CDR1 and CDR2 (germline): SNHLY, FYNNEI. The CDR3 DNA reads TGTGCCAGCTCCCAGAGGGACAGGGTTGGTATTGAAGCTTTCTTT. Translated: CASSQRDRVGIEAFF.

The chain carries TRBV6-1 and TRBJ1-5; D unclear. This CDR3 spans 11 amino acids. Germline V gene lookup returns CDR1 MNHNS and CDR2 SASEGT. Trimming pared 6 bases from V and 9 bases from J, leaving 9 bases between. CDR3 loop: CASREERPQHF. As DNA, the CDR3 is TGTGCCAGCAGGGAGGAGCGGCCCCAGCATTTT.

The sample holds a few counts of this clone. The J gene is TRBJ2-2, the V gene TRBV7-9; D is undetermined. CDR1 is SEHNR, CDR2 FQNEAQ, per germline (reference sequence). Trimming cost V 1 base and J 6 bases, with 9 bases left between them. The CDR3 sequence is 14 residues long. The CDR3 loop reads CASSLGPVPGELFF. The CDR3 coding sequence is TGTGCCAGCAGCTTAGGTCCTGTACCCGGGGAGCTGTTTTTT.